This T cell receptor beta chain is drawn from a study of T cells in Graves' hyperthyroidism and ophthalmopathy. As for the study in general: The blood sample was taken at first diagnosis, before treatment began.

There were TCR beta CDR3 regions amplified from RNA transcripts. The HTBI primer set drove a first-round RT-PCR of the TCR CDR3. TCRdb reprocessed the multiplex PCR reads via MiXCR and lists one record per CDR3 protein. This sample carries around 600,000 distinct CDR3 sequences, roughly 15% of them seen once, and the ten largest clones take under 15%. J was trimmed by 5 bases and V by 4 bases; bases with no gene match: 6. This CDR3 is 16 amino acids long. The germline gives CDR1 MNHNS, CDR2 SASEGT. Ophthalmopathy patients all had a Clinical Activity Score of at least 3, a NOSPECS grade of at least 4 and disease under 3 months old. Study-level points and caveats: With a median lead of around 6.7 months before onset, the model predicted ophthalmopathy.

This clonotype was counted at least ten times. Its antigen is as yet unknown. Sample: blood. The TCR originated in a woman between 45 and 65 years old with Graves' ophthalmopathy. The V call is TRBV6-1, the J call TRBJ2-3; 13 bases line up with TRBD2. Written as DNA, the CDR3 is TGTGCCAGCAGTGGACGACTAGCGGGAGGAGGAGATACGCAGTATTTT. As protein: CASSGRLAGGGDTQYF.